These 5 T cell receptor beta chains were all obtained from the same sample, sequenced in a study of shared clonotypes between healthy human individuals. Clones were read by immunoSEQ multiplex PCR, and TCRdb kept only the in-frame ones, dropping some. The sample contains about 460,000 clones, around 77% of which appear only once. The sequenced material came from PBMCs. The receptors were gathered from a woman aged 40 to 55 in good health. Some clones in this sample may be carry-over from other donors' samples.

As for this clone: The junction departs from the called germline gene at one end, perhaps through a read error. The chain links TRBV6-6 to TRBJ1-1; D unresolved. The CDR3 extends over 16 amino acids. Germline lookup yields CDR1 MNHNY and CDR2 SVGAGI (reference sequence). Here the CDR3 DNA reads TGTGCCAGCAGTTACCCCTCCGGACGGAGGAACACTGGAGCTTTCTTT. It specifies CASSYPSGRRNTGAFF.

In its sample, this clone was seen once. This chain uses TRBV6-6 with TRBJ2-5; 8 bases align to TRBD2. The CDR3 has 16 amino acids. CDR1 and CDR2 (germline): MNHNY, SVGAGI (reference sequence). Trimming removed 5 bases from V and 5 bases from J; junction bases left unmatched: 13. DNA for the CDR3: TGTGCCAGCAGTACCCTTAGCGGGACGGGGGCGGAGACCCAGTACTTC. Protein sequence: CASSTLSGTGAETQYF.

To note about this clone: A far larger clone lies a single base away; this is likely a read error. This sample includes further DNA sequences coding for the same CDR3. The rearrangement joins TRBV30 to TRBJ1-3; D uncertain. Germline values: CDR1 GTSNPN, CDR2 SVGIG (reference sequence). This CDR3 region has 12 residues. CDR3 sequence: CAWSPGENTIYF. The CDR3 DNA reads TGTGCCTGGTCGCCGGGAGAGAACACCATATACTTT.

This clone was observed once. The genes are TRBV7-9 and TRBJ2-3; 9 bases are a match to TRBD2. The junction had 8 bases not matched to a gene; V was cut back by 1 base and J by 3 bases. CDR1 is SEHNR, CDR2 FQNEAQ, per germline (reference sequence). The length of the CDR3 is 17 residues. The CDR3 sequence is CASSLGVAGGPTDTQYF. Here the CDR3 DNA reads TGTGCCAGCAGCTTAGGAGTGGCGGGAGGGCCGACAGATACGCAGTATTTT.

The chain couples TRBV10-2 to TRBJ1-5, with TRBD1 matching 9 bases. CDR1 and CDR2 (germline): WSHSY, SAAADI. The CDR3 spans 16 residues. The ends lost 1 base at V and 4 bases at J; junction bases unmatched: 5. DNA for the CDR3: TGCGCCAGCAGTGAGTTAAAGGGACAGGGAAATCAGCCCCAGCATTTT. This codes for CASSELKGQGNQPQHF.